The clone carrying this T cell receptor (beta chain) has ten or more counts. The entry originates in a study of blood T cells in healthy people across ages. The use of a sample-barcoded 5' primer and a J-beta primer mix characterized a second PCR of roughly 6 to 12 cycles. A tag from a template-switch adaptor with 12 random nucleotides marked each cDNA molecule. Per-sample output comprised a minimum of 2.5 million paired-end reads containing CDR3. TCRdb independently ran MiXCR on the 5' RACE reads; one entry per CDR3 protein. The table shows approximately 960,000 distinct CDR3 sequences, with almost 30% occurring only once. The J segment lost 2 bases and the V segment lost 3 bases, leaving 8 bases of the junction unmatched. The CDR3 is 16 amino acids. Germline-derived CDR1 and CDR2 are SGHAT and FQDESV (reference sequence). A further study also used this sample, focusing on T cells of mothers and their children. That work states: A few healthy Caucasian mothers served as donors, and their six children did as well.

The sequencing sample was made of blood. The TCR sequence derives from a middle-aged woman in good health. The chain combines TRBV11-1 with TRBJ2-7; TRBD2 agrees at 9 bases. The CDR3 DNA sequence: TGTGCCAGCAGCTTTTCCGTCGTAGCGGGGGCCTACGAGCAGTACTTC. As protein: CASSFSVVAGAYEQYF.